Below are 25 T cell receptor beta chains sequenced from a single sample in a study of cytomegalovirus exposure and HLA in healthy donors. Primers: 60 Vbeta forward and 13 Jbeta reverse. Clones were read by immunoSEQ multiplex PCR, and TCRdb kept only the in-frame ones, dropping some. The table lists 65,000 to 95,000 clones, 75% of them singletons, with around 12% in the top ten. The material sequenced was PBMCs. The origin of the receptors is a man in his 70s in good health and CMV-seronegative.

The rearrangement joins TRBV14 to TRBJ2-2; maybe TRBD2 (6 bases). The ends were cut back, 3 bases at V and 2 bases at J, with 10 bases in the middle. In germline, CDR1 is SGHDN, CDR2 FVKESK. This CDR3 comprises 15 residues. The CDR3 bases are TGTGCCAGCAGCCAGGGGACTCTTAACACCGGGGAGCTGTTTTTT. Translated, it gives CASSQGTLNTGELFF.

V gene TRBV9 combines with J gene TRBJ1-1; D is undetermined. The CDR3 is made up of 15 amino acids. Deletions cut 4 bases from V and 4 bases from J, with 17 bases between. The germline V gene encodes CDR1 SGDLS and CDR2 YYNGEE. DNA of the CDR3: TGTGCCAGCAGCCCCCCCCGAGGTCCTCTCACTGAAGCTTTCTTT. It translates to CASSPPRGPLTEAFF.

The CDR3 DNA sequence: TGTGCCAGCAGCTTGGACGGGATGATACAGTACTTC. This translates into CASSLDGMIQYF. The gene calls are TRBV5-4 and TRBJ2-7, with a tentative D call TRBD2 (5 bases). Germline CDR1 is SGHNT and CDR2 is YYREEE (reference sequence). This CDR3 has 12 amino acids. The ends were cut back, 0 bases at V and 10 bases at J, with 11 bases in the middle.

The CDR3: CASSLSGGEGETQYF. Here the CDR3 DNA reads TGTGCCAGCAGCCTCAGCGGGGGGGAAGGAGAGACCCAGTACTTC. V gene TRBV6-5 combines with J gene TRBJ2-5, with TRBD2 identical over 10 bases. Trimming took 6 bases from V and 4 from J; bases not matched to a gene: 8. Germline CDR1 and CDR2: MNHEY and SVGAGI. The CDR3 loop spans 15 amino acids.

The sample holds a few counts of this clone. The V call is TRBV6-5, the J call TRBJ2-7; D not resolved. V shed 4 bases and J shed 3 bases, with 4 bases lying between them. CDR3 length equals 11 residues. CDR1 is MNHEY, CDR2 SVGAGI, per germline. The CDR3 loop is CASSSYYEQYF. DNA for the CDR3: TGTGCCAGCAGTTCTTACTACGAGCAGTACTTC.

The genes are TRBV29-1 and TRBJ1-1; 8 positions agree with TRBD1. With V trimmed by 7 bases and J by 11 bases, 15 bases remained unmatched. The CDR3 is 13 residues long. CDR1 SQVTM and CDR2 ANQGSEA come from the germline V gene. CDR3 bases: TGCAGCGCCAGAGCCGGGACAGGAGGTCGGGCTTTCTTT. Translation: CSARAGTGGRAFF.

This clone has more than one count but fewer than ten. The rearrangement uses TRBV6-5 and TRBJ2-7; perhaps TRBD1 as D (5 bases). Germline CDR1 reads MNHEY; CDR2 reads SVGAGI. Trimming shortened V by 0 bases and J by 2 bases, and 14 bases separated the two germline ends. The CDR3 runs 16 residues. Here the CDR3 DNA reads TGTGCCAGCAGTTACTCGGGTCAGGGTAATACCTACGAGCAGTACTTC. Protein: CASSYSGQGNTYEQYF.

This chain uses TRBV6-6 with TRBJ1-4; 8 bases map to TRBD1. Germline assignment: CDR1 MNHNY and CDR2 SVGAGI (reference sequence). CDR3 length equals 13 residues. In DNA form, the CDR3 reads TGTGCGAGTACCGGACAGGGTTATGAAAAACTGTTTTTT. Translated: CASTGQGYEKLFF.

The chain employs TRBV19 and TRBJ1-4, with D possibly being TRBD1 (6 bases). V gave up 4 bases and J gave up 7 bases, with 13 bases separating them. The germline gives CDR1 LNHDA, CDR2 SQIVND (reference sequence). The CDR3 consists of 14 residues. The CDR3 nucleotides are TGTGCCAGTAGTACAGGGGAGAGCATTGAAAAACTGTTTTTT. Its protein is CASSTGESIEKLFF.

This rearrangement joins TRBV9 to TRBJ2-5, with 10 bases matching TRBD2. CDR1 is SGDLS, CDR2 YYNGEE, per germline. The CDR3 has 18 amino acids. The V and J ends lost 4 bases and 5 bases, in that order; junction bases with no gene match: 17. The CDR3 region is CASSFGLSSGGAQETQYF. CDR3 in DNA: TGTGCCAGCAGCTTCGGGCTCTCTAGCGGGGGAGCCCAGGAGACCCAGTACTTC.

The chain recombines TRBV7-9 with TRBJ1-2; 10 positions match TRBD1. Germline trimming cut 4 bases from V and 4 bases from J; bases unmatched to any gene: 0. Germline V gives CDR1 SEHNR, CDR2 FQNEAQ (reference sequence). The CDR3 contains 13 residues. The CDR3 DNA follows: TGTGCCAGCAGCTGGGACAGGGGCTATGGCTACACCTTC. Amino acid sequence: CASSWDRGYGYTF. The whole variable domain, filled in from reference TRBV7-9 and TRBJ1-2, reads DTGVSQNPRHKITKRGQNVTFRCDPISEHNRLYWYRQTLGQGPEFLTYFQNEAQLEKSRLLSDRFSAERPKGSFSTLEIQRTEQGDSAMYLCASSWDRGYGYTFGSGTRLTVV.

The V and J genes are TRBV2 and TRBJ2-3; TRBD2 agrees at 12 bases. Germline trimming cut 6 bases from V and 2 bases from J; bases unmatched to any gene: 6. Germline V gives CDR1 SNHLY, CDR2 FYNNEI. CDR3 size: 16 residues. The CDR3 here is CASRKGLAGFTDTQYF. CDR3 bases: TGTGCCAGCAGGAAAGGACTAGCGGGGTTCACAGATACGCAGTATTTT.

V is TRBV9 and J is TRBJ2-5; D possibly corresponds to TRBD2 (6 bases). Per the germline V gene, CDR1 is SGDLS and CDR2 is YYNGEE. V lost 3 bases and J lost 4, with 16 bases in between. This CDR3 has 15 amino acids. CDR3 loop: CASSEAWGESETQYF. The CDR3 bases are TGTGCCAGCAGCGAGGCTTGGGGGGAGTCAGAGACCCAGTACTTC.

This clone appeared once. CDR3 nucleotides: TGTGCCTGGAGTGTAGCGATCGAGCAGTACTTC. Protein sequence: CAWSVAIEQYF. The chain uses TRBV30 and TRBJ2-7; D not resolved. Germline lookup yields CDR1 GTSNPN and CDR2 SVGIG (reference sequence). V was cut by 0 bases and J by 6 bases, with 6 bases left in between. The CDR3 is 11 amino acids.

With regard to this clone: One end of the junction does not line up with germline, which may come from a read error. J is TRBJ2-3 and V is TRBV7-7, with 14 bases matching TRBD2. This CDR3 is built from 16 residues. Germline V gene sequence: CDR1 SSHAT, CDR2 FNYEAQ (reference sequence). CDR3 DNA: TGTGCTAGCAGCCCGGGACTAGCGGGGGCCACAGATACGCAGTATTTT. This sequence encodes CASSPGLAGATDTQYF.

The chain couples TRBV5-4 to TRBJ2-5; D ambiguous. V was cut by 0 bases and J by 0 bases, with 9 bases left in between. In germline, CDR1 is SGHNT, CDR2 YYREEE (reference sequence). CDR3 size: 15 residues. The CDR3 region is CASSLGQLNQETQYF. Here the CDR3 DNA reads TGTGCCAGCAGCTTGGGGCAGTTAAACCAAGAGACCCAGTACTTC.

The chain couples TRBV5-6 to TRBJ2-5; possible D gene TRBD1, 6 bases. Germline V gene sequence: CDR1 SGHDT, CDR2 YYEEEE. The CDR3 runs to 18 residues. V was clipped by 4 bases and J by 2 bases, with 24 bases between them. CDR3 bases: TGTGCCAGCAGCCGCCCCGGACAGCATAGTTTCGGGCAAGAGACCCAGTACTTC. Protein: CASSRPGQHSFGQETQYF.

The chain combines TRBV18 with TRBJ2-7; 7 nucleotides agree with TRBD1. The CDR3 is 15 amino acids. Per germline, CDR1 KGHSH and CDR2 LQKENI. V dropped 2 bases and J dropped 1; count of bases not matched to a gene: 5. The CDR3 loop is CASSPETGVSYEQYF. DNA of the CDR3: TGTGCCAGCTCACCAGAAACAGGGGTATCCTACGAGCAGTACTTC.

This chain connects TRBV13 to TRBJ1-5; 8 bases line up with TRBD1. V was clipped by 4 bases and J by 5 bases; unmatched bases: 10. Germline V gives CDR1 PRHDT, CDR2 FYEKMQ (reference sequence). This CDR3 has 16 residues. The CDR3: CASSSVKTGVYQPQHF. For the CDR3, the DNA is TGTGCCAGCAGCTCAGTAAAGACAGGGGTTTATCAGCCCCAGCATTTT.

The chain couples TRBV6-1 to TRBJ1-1; D call uncertain. The germline gives CDR1 MNHNS, CDR2 SASEGT. V lost 4 bases to trimming and J lost 3 bases, with 15 bases between them. The CDR3 length is 15 residues. The CDR3 protein is CASSAAHITDTEAFF. The CDR3 bases are TGTGCCAGCAGTGCCGCCCATATAACGGACACTGAAGCTTTCTTT.

V usage is TRBV30 and J usage is TRBJ2-7; perhaps TRBD1 as D (6 bases). The CDR3 totals 12 residues. In germline, CDR1 is GTSNPN, CDR2 SVGIG (reference sequence). V lost 1 base to trimming and J lost 7 bases, with 11 bases between them. Here the CDR3 DNA reads TGTGCCTGGAGTGACAGGGCTGTGGAGCAGTACTTC. Protein sequence: CAWSDRAVEQYF.

This rearrangement joins TRBV7-2 to TRBJ1-6; D may be TRBD1 (6 bases). CDR3 length: 13 residues. Germline V gene sequence: CDR1 SGHTA, CDR2 FQGNSA. The V end was cut by 6 bases, the J end by 10 bases, with 13 bases between. The CDR3 DNA reads as TGTGCCAGCAGGGGGGCGACAGAATCACCCCTCCACTTT. Protein: CASRGATESPLHF.

The genes are TRBV28 and TRBJ2-4, with D possibly TRBD2 on 7 matching bases. The V end lost 6 bases, the J end lost 0 bases, and 18 bases lay between the germline ends. CDR1 is MDHEN and CDR2 is SYDVKM in the germline V gene. The CDR3 runs 17 residues. This CDR3 is CASRRGASGKAKNIQYF. CDR3 nucleotides: TGTGCCAGCAGGAGGGGGGCGAGCGGGAAAGCCAAAAACATTCAGTACTTC.

This chain joins TRBV7-2 and TRBJ2-2; D not certain. Germline V gene sequence: CDR1 SGHTA, CDR2 FQGNSA. Deletions cut 0 bases from V and 2 bases from J, with 10 bases between. The CDR3 extends over 16 amino acids. The CDR3 region has the DNA TGTGCCAGCAGCTTAGCGAGTCGGAGTAACACCGGGGAGCTGTTTTTT. It codes for CASSLASRSNTGELFF.

The V and J genes are TRBV7-2 and TRBJ2-3; D gene ambiguous. The CDR3 runs 14 residues. From germline, CDR1 is SGHTA and CDR2 FQGNSA. Trimming cost V 3 bases and J 1 base, with 8 bases left between them. This chain's CDR3 is CASSFNRGTDTQYF. The CDR3 nucleotides are TGTGCCAGCAGCTTTAACCGGGGCACAGATACGCAGTATTTT.